Reported below is one TCR beta chain. This entry is derived from a study of T cell responses to AZD1222 COVID-19 vaccine. Profiling relied on immunoSEQ multiplex PCR, and the TCRdb table lists in-frame clones only, not all of them. Found here are some 120,000 clones, approximately 89% of them singletons; the top ten hold about 4.8%. The CDR3 loop spans 14 amino acids. V was pared by 1 base and J by 4 bases, with 13 bases between. The germline gives CDR1 GTSNPN, CDR2 SVGIG (reference sequence). The V and J genes are TRBV30 and TRBJ1-2; D may be TRBD1 (5 bases). This clonotype was sampled from an adult in good health. The material sequenced was peripheral blood, taken on day 0 of AZD1222 vaccination. The CDR3: CAWSGDGLLYGYTF. In DNA, the CDR3 is TGTGCCTGGAGTGGGGACGGGCTTCTCTATGGCTACACCTTC.